Following are 14 T cell receptor beta chains from one sample sequenced in a study of identical twins. TCRdb re-called the 5' RACE reads through MiXCR, storing one row per CDR3 protein. The data show hundreds of thousands of distinct CDR3 sequences, with over 8.5% seen just once and around 0.95% held by the top ten. The same specimen was also included in a second study, on yellow fever vaccine responses in identical twins.

Sequencing input: PBMCs. Receptor source: a woman aged 18-29 years in good health.

The rearrangement joins TRBV5-8 to TRBJ1-1; D perhaps matches TRBD1 (5 bases). The CDR3 is made up of 13 amino acids. Trimming pared 2 bases from V and 6 bases from J, leaving 11 bases between. CDR1 is SGHTS and CDR2 is YDEGEE in the germline V gene. CDR3 DNA sequence: TGTGCCAGCAGCTTCCTCGACAGTCCTGAAGCTTTCTTT. Encoded protein: CASSFLDSPEAFF.

There are a few counts of this clonotype. The chain links TRBV18 to TRBJ2-5; TRBD2 aligns across 8 bases. V shed 3 bases, J shed 2 bases, and the junction held 5 bases outside the gene matches. CDR3 length: 15 residues. CDR1 is KGHSH and CDR2 is LQKENI in the germline V gene. The CDR3 spells CASSPRREGQETQYF. For the CDR3, the DNA is TGTGCCAGCTCACCTAGACGGGAGGGACAAGAGACCCAGTACTTC.

Only a few counts were recorded for this clonotype. V gene TRBV29-1 combines with J gene TRBJ2-2; D might be TRBD1 or TRBD2, each matching 5 bases. This CDR3 contains 15 residues. Trimming stripped 7 bases from V and 4 bases from J, with 19 bases between. Germline lookup yields CDR1 SQVTM and CDR2 ANQGSEA. The CDR3 spells CSARTLGGGTGELFF. CDR3 coding DNA: TGCAGCGCAAGGACTCTTGGGGGTGGCACCGGGGAGCTGTTTTTT.

This clonotype was seen only a few times. The chain uses TRBV5-6 and TRBJ2-3, with D perhaps assigned TRBD1 or TRBD2 (5 bases each). The CDR3 extends over 14 amino acids. V was clipped by 7 bases and J by 5 bases, with 17 bases between them. Germline CDR1 is SGHDT and CDR2 is YYEEEE. CDR3 sequence reads: CASSDRGPLDTQYF. The CDR3 bases are TGTGCCAGCTCCGACCGGGGCCCCCTAGATACGCAGTATTTT.

This clonotype was counted only a few times. The V and J genes are TRBV11-1 and TRBJ2-1, with 8 bases fitting TRBD2. CDR3 size: 15 residues. Trimming at V came to 5 bases and at J to 4 bases, leaving 7 bases not matched to a gene. CDR1 is SGHAT, CDR2 FQDESV, per germline (reference sequence). DNA for the CDR3: TGTGCCAGCAGCCCCGGGAGGGGGAAATACAATGAGCAGTTCTTC. Translation: CASSPGRGKYNEQFF.

The gene calls are TRBV20-1 and TRBJ1-1, with D hard to call. Trimming shortened V by 6 bases and J by 1 base, and 12 bases separated the two germline ends. The V gene's germline CDR1 is DFQATT and CDR2 SNEGSKA (reference sequence). The length of the CDR3 is 13 residues. The CDR3 sequence is CSAHRRGNTEAFF. CDR3 nucleotide sequence: TGCAGTGCCCACCGACGGGGGAACACTGAAGCTTTCTTT.

Points on this clonotype: Just one base apart from a much larger clone, this may be a read error. This chain joins TRBV4-3 and TRBJ2-3; maybe TRBD2 (5 bases). The CDR3 spans 15 residues. The germline V gene has CDR1 LGHNA and CDR2 YSLEER. Here the CDR3 reads CASSQDPASTDAQYF. In DNA form, the CDR3 reads TGCGCCAGCAGCCAAGATCCGGCTAGCACAGATGCGCAGTATTTT.

This clonotype was counted a few times. V gene TRBV4-1 combines with J gene TRBJ2-1; 7 nucleotides line up with TRBD2. The CDR3 spans 16 residues. Germline V gene data show CDR1 as MGHRA and CDR2 as YSYEKL. Trimming removed 6 bases from V and 6 bases from J; junction bases left unmatched: 14. Here the CDR3 DNA reads TGCGCCAGCAGAACCGAACTAGCGAGACAAACCAATGAGCAGTTCTTC. As protein: CASRTELARQTNEQFF.

This clonotype occurred many times. This chain uses TRBV14 with TRBJ2-7, with 7 bases matching TRBD1. The CDR3 consists of 17 residues. The V gene end was trimmed by 2 bases and the J gene end by 1 base; junction bases not matched to a gene: 11. CDR1 is SGHDN and CDR2 is FVKESK in the germline V gene. This CDR3 is CASSQLPLDRPSYEQYF. Here the CDR3 DNA reads TGTGCCAGCAGCCAATTGCCTCTGGACAGGCCATCCTACGAGCAGTACTTC.

This clonotype was observed many times. This chain links TRBV7-2 with TRBJ2-7, with a weak D call TRBD2 (5 bases). CDR3 length: 13 amino acids. The germline V and J ends were trimmed by 3 bases and 2 bases, with 8 bases remaining between them. Germline CDR1 SGHTA, CDR2 FQGNSA. In DNA form, the CDR3 reads TGTGCCAGCAGCTTCACTAGGACCTACGAGCAGTACTTC. It codes for CASSFTRTYEQYF.

The chain's CDR3 is CASSGGLARINEQFF. The DNA for the CDR3 is TGCGCCAGCAGCGGCGGCCTAGCGCGCATCAATGAGCAGTTCTTC. The V and J genes are TRBV5-1 and TRBJ2-1; possibly TRBD2 for D (6 bases). The germline CDR1 and CDR2 sequences are SGHRS and YFSETQ. This CDR3 spans 15 amino acids. The V gene lost 4 bases and the J gene lost 6 bases, with 17 bases spanning the gap.

The CDR3 spells CASSLVRTRLKETQYF. In DNA form, the CDR3 reads TGTGCCAGCAGCTTAGTGAGGACTAGGCTCAAAGAGACCCAGTACTTC. The V gene is TRBV7-2, the J gene TRBJ2-5, with 7 bases matching TRBD2. The germline CDR1 and CDR2 sequences are SGHTA and FQGNSA. This CDR3 region has 16 residues. V lost 1 base to trimming and J lost 3 bases; unmatched junction nucleotides: 8. Variable domain in full (rest from reference TRBV7-2 and TRBJ2-5): GAGVSQSPSNKVTEKGKDVELRCDPISGHTALYWYRQSLGQGLEFLIYFQGNSAPDKSGLPSDRFSAERTGGSVSTLTIQRTQQEDSAVYLCASSLVRTRLKETQYFGPGTRLLVL.

This clonotype appeared many times. The chain recombines TRBV7-2 with TRBJ2-7; D call uncertain. Trimming removed 1 base at V and 0 bases at J, with 7 bases between. This CDR3 spans 14 amino acids. CDR1 is SGHTA, CDR2 FQGNSA, per germline. The CDR3 loop is CASSLEVSSYEQYF. In nucleotides, the CDR3 is TGTGCCAGCAGCTTAGAGGTCAGCTCCTACGAGCAGTACTTC.

This clonotype showed up just a few times. The chain employs TRBV11-2 and TRBJ2-7; 7 nucleotides match TRBD2. The J segment lost 6 bases and the V segment lost 1 base, leaving 18 bases of the junction unmatched. CDR1 is SGHAT and CDR2 is FQNNGV in the germline V gene. The CDR3 is 18 amino acids. The CDR3 sequence is CASSLVPVRGSLFSEQYF. The CDR3 DNA is TGTGCCAGCAGCTTAGTTCCTGTTCGCGGGAGTCTTTTTTCCGAGCAGTACTTC.